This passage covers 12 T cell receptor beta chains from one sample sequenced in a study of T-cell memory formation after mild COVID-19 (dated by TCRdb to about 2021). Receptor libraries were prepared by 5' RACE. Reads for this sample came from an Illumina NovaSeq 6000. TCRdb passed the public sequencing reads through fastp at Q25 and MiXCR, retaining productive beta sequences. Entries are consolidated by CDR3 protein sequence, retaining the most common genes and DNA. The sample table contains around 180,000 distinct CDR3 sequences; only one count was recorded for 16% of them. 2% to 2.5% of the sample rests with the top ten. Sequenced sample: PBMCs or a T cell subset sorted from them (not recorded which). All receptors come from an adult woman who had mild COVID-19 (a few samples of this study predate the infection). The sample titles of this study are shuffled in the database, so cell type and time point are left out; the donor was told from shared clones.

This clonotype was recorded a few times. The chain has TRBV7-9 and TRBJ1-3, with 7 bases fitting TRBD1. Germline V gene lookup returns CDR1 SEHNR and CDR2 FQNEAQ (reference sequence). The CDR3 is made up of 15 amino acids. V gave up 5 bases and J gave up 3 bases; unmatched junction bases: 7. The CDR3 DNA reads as TGTGCCAGCAGCCTGCAGGGGGTAATTGGAAACACCATATATTTT. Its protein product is CASSLQGVIGNTIYF.

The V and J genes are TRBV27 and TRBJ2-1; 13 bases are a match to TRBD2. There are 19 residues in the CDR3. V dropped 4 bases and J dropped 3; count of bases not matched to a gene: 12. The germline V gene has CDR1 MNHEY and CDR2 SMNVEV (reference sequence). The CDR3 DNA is TGTGCCAGCAGTTCCCCGCCGGGACTAGCGGGAAGCAACTACAATGAGCAGTTCTTC. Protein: CASSSPPGLAGSNYNEQFF.

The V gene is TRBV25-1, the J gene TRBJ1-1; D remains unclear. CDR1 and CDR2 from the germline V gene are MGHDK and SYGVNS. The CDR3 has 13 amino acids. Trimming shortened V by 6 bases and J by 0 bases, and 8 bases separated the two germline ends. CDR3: CASSRTMNTEAFF. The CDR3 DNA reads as TGTGCCAGCAGCAGGACTATGAACACTGAAGCTTTCTTT.

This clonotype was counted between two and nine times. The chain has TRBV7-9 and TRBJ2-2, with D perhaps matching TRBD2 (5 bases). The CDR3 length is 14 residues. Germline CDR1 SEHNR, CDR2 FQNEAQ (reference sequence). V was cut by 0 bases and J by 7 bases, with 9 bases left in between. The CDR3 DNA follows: TGTGCCAGCAGCTTAGCTGGAGGTGTCGGGGAGCTGTTTTTT. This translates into CASSLAGGVGELFF.

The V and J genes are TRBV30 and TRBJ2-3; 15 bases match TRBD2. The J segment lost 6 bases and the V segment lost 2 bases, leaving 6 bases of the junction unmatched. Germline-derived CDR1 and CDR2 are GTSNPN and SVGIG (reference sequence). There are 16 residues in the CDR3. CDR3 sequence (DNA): TGTGCCTGGAGTCCGGGACTAGCGGGGGGCCCTGATACGCAGTATTTT. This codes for CAWSPGLAGGPDTQYF. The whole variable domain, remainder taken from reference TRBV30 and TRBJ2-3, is SQTIHQWPATLVQPVGSPLSLECTVEGTSNPNLYWYRQAAGRGLQLLFYSVGIGQISSEVPQNLSASRPQDRQFILSSKKLLLSDSGFYLCAWSPGLAGGPDTQYFGPGTRLTVL.

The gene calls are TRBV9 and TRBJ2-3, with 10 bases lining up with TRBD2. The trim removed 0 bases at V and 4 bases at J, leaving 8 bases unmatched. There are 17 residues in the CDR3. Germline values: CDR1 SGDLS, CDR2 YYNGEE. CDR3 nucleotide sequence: TGTGCCAGCAGCGTAGAAGTGACTAGCGGGCACGCAGATACGCAGTATTTT. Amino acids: CASSVEVTSGHADTQYF.

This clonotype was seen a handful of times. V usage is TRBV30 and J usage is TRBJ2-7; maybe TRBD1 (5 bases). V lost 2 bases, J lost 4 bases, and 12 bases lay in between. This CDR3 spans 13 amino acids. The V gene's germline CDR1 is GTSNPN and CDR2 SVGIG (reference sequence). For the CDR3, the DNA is TGTGCCTGGAGTTGGGCAGGGCTATACGAGCAGTACTTC. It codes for CAWSWAGLYEQYF.

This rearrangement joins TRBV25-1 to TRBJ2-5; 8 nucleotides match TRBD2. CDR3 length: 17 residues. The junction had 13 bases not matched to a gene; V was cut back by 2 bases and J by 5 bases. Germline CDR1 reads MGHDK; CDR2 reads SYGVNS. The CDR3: CASSEGRRAGVRETQYF. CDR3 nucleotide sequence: TGTGCCAGCAGTGAAGGGAGGCGAGCGGGAGTTCGGGAGACCCAGTACTTC.

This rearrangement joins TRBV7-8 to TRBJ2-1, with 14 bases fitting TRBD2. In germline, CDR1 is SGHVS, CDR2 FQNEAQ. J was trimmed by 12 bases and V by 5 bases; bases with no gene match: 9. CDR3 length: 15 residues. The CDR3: CASSLGLAGVFWQFF. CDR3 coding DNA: TGTGCCAGCAGCCTGGGACTAGCGGGAGTCTTTTGGCAGTTCTTC.

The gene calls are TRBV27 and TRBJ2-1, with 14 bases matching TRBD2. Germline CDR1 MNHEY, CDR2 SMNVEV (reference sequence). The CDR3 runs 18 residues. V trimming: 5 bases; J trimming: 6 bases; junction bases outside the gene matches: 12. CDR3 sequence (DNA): TGTGCCAGCAGTCCACACGGGACTAGCGGGAGAGGGGGCAATGAGCAGTTCTTC. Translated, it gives CASSPHGTSGRGGNEQFF.

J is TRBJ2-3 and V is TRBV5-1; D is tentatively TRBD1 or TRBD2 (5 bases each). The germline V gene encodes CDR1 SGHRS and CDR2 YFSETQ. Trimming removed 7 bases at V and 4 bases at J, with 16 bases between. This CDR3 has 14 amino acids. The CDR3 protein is CASHRDLGADTQYF. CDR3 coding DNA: TGCGCCAGCCACCGGGACCTTGGGGCAGATACGCAGTATTTT.

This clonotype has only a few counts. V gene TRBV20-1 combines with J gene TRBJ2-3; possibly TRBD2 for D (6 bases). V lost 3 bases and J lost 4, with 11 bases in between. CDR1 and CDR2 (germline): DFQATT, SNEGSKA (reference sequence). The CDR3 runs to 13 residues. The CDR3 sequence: CSARGLAPDTQYF. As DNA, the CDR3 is TGCAGTGCTAGGGGACTTGCTCCAGATACGCAGTATTTT.